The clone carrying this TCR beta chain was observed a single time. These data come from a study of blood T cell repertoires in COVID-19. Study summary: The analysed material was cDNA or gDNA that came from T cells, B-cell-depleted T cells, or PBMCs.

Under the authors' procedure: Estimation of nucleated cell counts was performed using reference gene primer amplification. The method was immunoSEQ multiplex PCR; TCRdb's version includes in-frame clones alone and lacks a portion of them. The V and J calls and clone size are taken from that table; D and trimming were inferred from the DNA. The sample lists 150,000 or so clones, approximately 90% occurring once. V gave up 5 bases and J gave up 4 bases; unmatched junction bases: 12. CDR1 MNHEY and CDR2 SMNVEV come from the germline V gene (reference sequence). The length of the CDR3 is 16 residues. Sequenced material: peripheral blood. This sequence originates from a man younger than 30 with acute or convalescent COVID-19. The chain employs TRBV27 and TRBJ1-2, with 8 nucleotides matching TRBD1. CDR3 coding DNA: TGTGCCAGCAGTAGCATTAAGACAGGGGTAGCCTATGGCTACACCTTC. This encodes CASSSIKTGVAYGYTF.